This passage covers 5 T cell receptor beta chains from one sample sequenced in a study of monozygotic twins with inflammatory bowel disease (dated by TCRdb to about 2019). Library generation was performed with 5' RACE. These reads were obtained on an Illumina HiSeq 2500. TCRdb reprocessed the reads, so every CDR3 protein sequence counts as one entry and DNA is not shown. The table held for this sample gives about 350,000 distinct CDR3 sequences. Roughly 2% of the sample belongs to the ten largest clones. Sequenced: blood. The receptors come from a human donor with ulcerative colitis or Crohn's disease, or a healthy co-twin of an affected twin (not recorded which).

This chain's CDR3 is CASSQPTSGRGKTGELFF. The chain carries TRBV4-1 and TRBJ2-2; TCRdb gives TRBD2 as the D gene, but with no DNA this cannot be confirmed. CDR3 length: 18 amino acids. Looked up from germline, CDR1 is MGHRA and CDR2 is YSYEKL.

The chain's CDR3 is CASSPVMSGREQFF. The chain is built from TRBV4-1 and TRBJ2-1; TCRdb reports TRBD2, a call that lacks DNA to check it against. CDR1 is MGHRA and CDR2 is YSYEKL in the germline V gene. The CDR3 has 14 residues.

The CDR3 sequence: CASSDRTGGHTEAFF. The chain employs TRBV6-1 and TRBJ1-1; without DNA, the TCRdb call of TRBD1 cannot be checked. The CDR3 consists of 15 residues. CDR1 and CDR2 (germline): MNHNS, SASEGT.

Here the CDR3 reads CATSRGISYEQYF. V usage is TRBV15 and J usage is TRBJ2-7. This CDR3 is built from 13 residues. CDR1 and CDR2 from the germline V gene are LNHNV and YYDKDF (reference sequence).

V and J are TRBV5-6 and TRBJ1-1; TCRdb returns TRBD1, unconfirmable since there is no DNA. The CDR3 sequence is 16 residues long. CDR1 SGHDT and CDR2 YYEEEE come from the germline V gene. The CDR3 protein is CASSLYVQGVPTEAFF.